This is a list of T cell receptor beta chains from one sample in a study of shared clonotypes between healthy human individuals. TCRdb keeps only in-frame clones here, not all; method: immunoSEQ multiplex PCR. Here the sample spans around 600,000 clones, 85% to 95% being singletons. The sample consisted of naive CD8+ T cells sorted from blood. The receptors originated from a woman in her 30s in good health. Both conserved end residues are part of each CDR3. The D gene is left open where the match is weak. Not every row has a clone size; where given, it reads once, few, many or a size class.

d_gene	abundance	v_gene	j_gene	CDR3nt	CDR3aa
NA	NA	TRBV11-3	TRBJ2-7	TGTGCCAGCAGCCGTGACAAGAGGGGCGAGCAGTACTTC	CASSRDKRGEQYF
TRBD1	NA	TRBV11-2	TRBJ1-4	TGTGCCAGCAGTCGGACAGGGGCCCGTGAAAAACTGTTTTTT	CASSRTGAREKLFF
TRBD2	NA	TRBV13	TRBJ2-5	TGTGCCAGCAGCTTAGGGGGGGCTAGCGGGAGCGAGACCCAGTACTTC	CASSLGGASGSETQYF
NA	NA	TRBV28	TRBJ2-5	TGTGCCAGCAGCCCACCACGGAGGGCGATGGAGACCCAGTACTTC	CASSPPRRAMETQYF
TRBD2	NA	TRBV9	TRBJ2-1	TGTGCCAGCAGCGGTCGTCTTACTAGCGGGTCATCCTACAATGAGCAGTTCTTC	CASSGRLTSGSSYNEQFF
NA	NA	TRBV27	TRBJ2-7	TGTGCCAGCAGTTACGGGACTCACTCCTCCTACGAGCAGTACTTC	CASSYGTHSSYEQYF
TRBD2	NA	TRBV5-1	TRBJ2-3	TGCGCCAGCAGCTATTTTAGCGGGGACGGGCCAGATACGCAGTATTTT	CASSYFSGDGPDTQYF
NA	once	TRBV19	TRBJ2-5	TGTGCCAGTAGTATGCCGGAGGCTGGTGGAGAGACCCAGTACTTC	CASSMPEAGGETQYF
TRBD1	NA	TRBV28	TRBJ2-7	TGTGCCAGCACTTACAGGGGTCGATCCTACGAGCAGTACTTC	CASTYRGRSYEQYF
NA	NA	TRBV6-5	TRBJ2-2	TGTGCCAGCAGTTACACAGGAACCGGGGAGCTGTTTTTT	CASSYTGTGELFF
TRBD2	NA	TRBV11-2	TRBJ2-3	TGTGCCAGCAGCTTAGATTTCAGACTAGCGGTAATCTCGGCAGATACGCAGTATTTT	CASSLDFRLAVISADTQYF
NA	NA	TRBV19	TRBJ1-2	TGTGCCAGTACCCACACCGGGAGCTTAGAGACTAACTATGGCTACACCTTC	CASTHTGSLETNYGYTF
NA	NA	TRBV4-1	TRBJ1-2	TGCGCCAGCAGCCAAGTACAAACAGACTATGGCTACACCTTC	CASSQVQTDYGYTF
NA	NA	TRBV28	TRBJ1-5	TGTGCCAGCAGCACCCGCCAACATGGAAATCAGCCCCAGCATTTT	CASSTRQHGNQPQHF
TRBD2	NA	TRBV28	TRBJ2-1	TGTGCCAGCAGTTTCGGGGGGGCCTACAATGAGCAGTTCTTC	CASSFGGAYNEQFF
TRBD2	NA	TRBV5-6	TRBJ2-7	TGTGCCAGCAGCTTGGCAGCGGGAGGTACGGGGCAGTACTTC	CASSLAAGGTGQYF
TRBD1	NA	TRBV7-2	TRBJ2-7	TGTGCCAGCAGCCCCCGGGACAGGGTCCCATGGGACGAGCAGTACTTC	CASSPRDRVPWDEQYF
NA	NA	TRBV2	TRBJ1-5	TGTGCCAGCAGTGGCCCATACAATCAGCCCCAGCATTTT	CASSGPYNQPQHF
TRBD2	NA	TRBV27	TRBJ2-7	TGTGCCAGCAGTCCGCCTAGCGGTTACGAGCAGTACTTC	CASSPPSGYEQYF
TRBD1	NA	TRBV28	TRBJ2-7	TGTGCCAGCAGCTACCCTTGGGCCGGGACAGGTGCCTACGAGCAGTACTTC	CASSYPWAGTGAYEQYF
NA	few	TRBV2	TRBJ1-1	TGTGCCAGCAGTGAGGATACGGGGTCTGAAGCTTTCTTT	CASSEDTGSEAFF
NA	NA	TRBV28	TRBJ1-3	TGTGCCAGCAGTTTATGGGTAGAAAGAAACACCATATATTTT	CASSLWVERNTIYF
NA	NA	TRBV9	TRBJ2-7	TGTGCCAGCAGCGTAGGTCGAGGAGAAGGCTACGAGCAGTACTTC	CASSVGRGEGYEQYF
NA	NA	TRBV10-3	TRBJ1-3	TGTGCCATCAGTGGAGATGGAAACACCATATATTTT	CAISGDGNTIYF
NA	NA	TRBV11-2	TRBJ2-7	TGTGCCAGCAGCTTAGTTTCGGGTTACGAGCAGTACTTC	CASSLVSGYEQYF
NA	few	TRBV9	TRBJ1-3	TGTGCCAGCAGCGCAGGGGACACCATATATTTT	CASSAGDTIYF
NA	NA	TRBV25-1	TRBJ1-1	TGTGCCAGCAGTGAAGAGAGCACTGAAGCTTTCTTT	CASSEESTEAFF
TRBD1	NA	TRBV2	TRBJ2-7	TGTGCCGCTACCGGACAGGGTTACGAGCAGTACTTC	CAATGQGYEQYF
TRBD2	NA	TRBV7-9	TRBJ2-7	TGTGCCAGCAGCTTTGCGGGAGCCCCCAACGAGCAGTACTTC	CASSFAGAPNEQYF
TRBD1	NA	TRBV28	TRBJ1-2	TGTGCCAGCAGTTTTGGCGGGACAGAGGGAAGTGGCTACACCTTC	CASSFGGTEGSGYTF
TRBD1	NA	TRBV19	TRBJ1-3	TGTGCCAGTAGTATAGATCTAGAAGCGGGACAGGTCTCTGGAAACACCATATATTTT	CASSIDLEAGQVSGNTIYF
NA	NA	TRBV4-1	TRBJ2-1	TGCGCCAGCAGCGCGACGGCCAATGAGCAGTTCTTC	CASSATANEQFF
NA	NA	TRBV7-6	TRBJ2-7	TGTGCCAGCAGCTTAGGTGGCGGAATGGGCTCCTACGAGCAGTACTTC	CASSLGGGMGSYEQYF
NA	NA	TRBV7-9	TRBJ1-2	TGTGCCAGCAGCCCTCTACACGCGTATATCCTTAACTATGGCTACACCTTC	CASSPLHAYILNYGYTF